This T cell receptor beta chain came from a study of spatial heterogeneity in lung cancer. Study background: Within raw reads, each unique TCR and UMI combination appeared on average more than ten times.

One entry per CDR3 protein, called by TCRdb with MiXCR from the 5' RACE reads. The table includes tens of thousands of distinct CDR3 sequences, about an eighth detected once. Time point given: sample taken at primary tumor resection. Sequencing of whole RNA from tumor, nontumor lung or frozen PBMC involved no sorting. Around 68 TRACERx patients with early, untreated non-small cell lung cancer donated samples. Source: PBMCs, taken at surgery. The clonotype was recovered from a male donor with early-stage non-small cell lung cancer.

This CDR3 reads CSASRPTDTQYF. The CDR3 DNA reads TGCAGTGCTAGCCGTCCCACAGATACGCAGTATTTT. J is TRBJ2-3 and V is TRBV20-1; D is undetermined. The CDR3 is made up of 12 amino acids. Germline V lookup: CDR1 DFQATT, CDR2 SNEGSKA (reference sequence). The germline V and J ends were trimmed by 3 bases and 2 bases, with 6 bases remaining between them.